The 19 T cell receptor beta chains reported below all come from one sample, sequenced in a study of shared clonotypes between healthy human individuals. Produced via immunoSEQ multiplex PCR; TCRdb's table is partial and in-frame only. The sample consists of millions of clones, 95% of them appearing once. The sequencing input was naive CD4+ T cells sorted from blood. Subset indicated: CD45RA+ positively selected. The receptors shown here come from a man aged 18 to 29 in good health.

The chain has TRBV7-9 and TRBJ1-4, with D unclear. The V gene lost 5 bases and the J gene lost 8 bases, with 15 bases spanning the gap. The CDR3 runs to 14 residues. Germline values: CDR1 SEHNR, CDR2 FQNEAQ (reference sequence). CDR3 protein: CASSPDVWEEKLFF. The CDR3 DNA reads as TGTGCCAGCAGCCCGGACGTTTGGGAGGAAAAACTGTTTTTT.

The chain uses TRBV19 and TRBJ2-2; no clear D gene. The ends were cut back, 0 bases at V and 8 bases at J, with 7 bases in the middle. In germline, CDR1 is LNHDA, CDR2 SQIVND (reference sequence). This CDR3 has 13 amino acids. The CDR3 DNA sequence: TGTGCCAGTAGTATAGATTCACCGGGGGAGCTGTTTTTT. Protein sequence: CASSIDSPGELFF.

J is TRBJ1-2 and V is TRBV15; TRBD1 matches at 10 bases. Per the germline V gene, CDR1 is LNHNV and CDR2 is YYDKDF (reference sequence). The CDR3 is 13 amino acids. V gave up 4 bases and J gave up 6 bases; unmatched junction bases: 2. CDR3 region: CATSIGTGDGYTF. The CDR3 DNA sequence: TGTGCCACCAGCATTGGGACAGGGGATGGCTACACCTTC.

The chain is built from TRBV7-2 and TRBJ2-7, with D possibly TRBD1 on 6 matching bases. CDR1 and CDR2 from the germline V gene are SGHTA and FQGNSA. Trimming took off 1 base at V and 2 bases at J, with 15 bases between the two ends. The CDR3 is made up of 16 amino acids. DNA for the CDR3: TGTGCCAGCAGCTTAGGAAACCGGGACAAACCCTACGAGCAGTACTTC. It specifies CASSLGNRDKPYEQYF.

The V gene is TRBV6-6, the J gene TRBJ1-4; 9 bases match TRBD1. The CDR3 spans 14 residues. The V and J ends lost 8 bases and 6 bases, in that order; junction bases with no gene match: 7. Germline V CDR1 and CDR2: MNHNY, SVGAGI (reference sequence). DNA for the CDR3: TGTGCCAGCCGTCTACAGGGGGCTTATGAAAAACTGTTTTTT. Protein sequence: CASRLQGAYEKLFF.

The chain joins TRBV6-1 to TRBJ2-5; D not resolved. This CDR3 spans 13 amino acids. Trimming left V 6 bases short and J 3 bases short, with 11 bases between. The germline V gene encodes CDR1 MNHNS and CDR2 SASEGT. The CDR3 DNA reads TGTGCCAGCAGGGTAGCAGCGAAAGAGACCCAGTACTTC. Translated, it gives CASRVAAKETQYF.

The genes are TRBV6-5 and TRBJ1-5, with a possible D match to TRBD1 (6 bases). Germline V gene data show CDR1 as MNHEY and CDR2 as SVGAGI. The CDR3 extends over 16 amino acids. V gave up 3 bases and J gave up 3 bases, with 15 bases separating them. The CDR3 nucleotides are TGTGCCAGCAGTTATTGGGGGGCACAGCACAATCAGCCCCAGCATTTT. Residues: CASSYWGAQHNQPQHF.

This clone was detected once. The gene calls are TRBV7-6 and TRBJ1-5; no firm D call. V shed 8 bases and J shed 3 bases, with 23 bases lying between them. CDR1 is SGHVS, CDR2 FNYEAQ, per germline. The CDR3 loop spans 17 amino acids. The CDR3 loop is CASDYRRPGGNNQPQHF. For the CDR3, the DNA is TGTGCCAGCGATTACCGGCGGCCAGGAGGGAACAATCAGCCCCAGCATTTT.

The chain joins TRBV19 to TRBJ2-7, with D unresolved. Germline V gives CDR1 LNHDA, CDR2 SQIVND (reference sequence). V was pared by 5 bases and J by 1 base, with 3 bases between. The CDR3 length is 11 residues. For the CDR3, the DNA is TGTGCCAGTAGTCAGTCCTACGAGCAGTACTTC. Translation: CASSQSYEQYF.

CDR3 DNA sequence: TGTGCCAGCAGTGAGACGAGGGGCCCCGGGGAGCTGTTTTTT. Its translation is CASSETRGPGELFF. The chain employs TRBV6-4 and TRBJ2-2; TRBD1 or TRBD2 may be the D gene (5 bases each). The CDR3 runs 14 residues. V was trimmed by 3 bases and J by 6 bases, leaving 11 bases between them. Germline CDR1 MRHNA, CDR2 SNTAGT.

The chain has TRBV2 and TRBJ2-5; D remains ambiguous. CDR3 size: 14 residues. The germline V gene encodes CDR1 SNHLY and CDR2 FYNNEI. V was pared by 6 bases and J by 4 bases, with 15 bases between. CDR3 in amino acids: CASRDGPPRETQYF. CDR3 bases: TGTGCCAGCAGGGACGGGCCTCCTCGAGAGACCCAGTACTTC.

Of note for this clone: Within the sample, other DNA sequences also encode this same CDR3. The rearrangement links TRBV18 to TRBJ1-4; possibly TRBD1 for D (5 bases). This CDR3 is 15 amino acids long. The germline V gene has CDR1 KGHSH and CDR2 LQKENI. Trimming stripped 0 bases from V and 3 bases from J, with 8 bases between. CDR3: CASSPPGRANEKLFF. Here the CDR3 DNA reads TGTGCCAGCTCACCACCGGGACGGGCTAATGAAAAACTGTTTTTT.

CDR3 loop: CASSQQGWGIEAFF. DNA of the CDR3: TGCGCCAGCAGTCAACAGGGGTGGGGCATTGAAGCTTTCTTT. The chain carries TRBV23-1 and TRBJ1-1, with D perhaps matching TRBD1 (6 bases). TRBV23-1 is marked as an open reading frame, function uncertain. This CDR3 is built from 14 residues. V gave up 2 bases and J gave up 7 bases, with 14 bases separating them.

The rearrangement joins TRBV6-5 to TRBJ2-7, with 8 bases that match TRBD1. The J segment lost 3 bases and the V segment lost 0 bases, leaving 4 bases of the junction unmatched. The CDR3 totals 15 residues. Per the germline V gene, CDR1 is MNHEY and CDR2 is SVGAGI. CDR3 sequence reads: CASSYSTGEIYEQYF. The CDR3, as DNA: TGTGCCAGCAGTTACTCGACAGGGGAGATCTACGAGCAGTACTTC.

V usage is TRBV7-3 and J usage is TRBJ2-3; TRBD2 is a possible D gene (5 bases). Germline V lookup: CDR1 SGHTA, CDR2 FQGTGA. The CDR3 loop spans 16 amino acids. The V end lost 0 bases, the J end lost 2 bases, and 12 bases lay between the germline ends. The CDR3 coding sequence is TGTGCCAGCAGCTTAACCAGCGGCGGGTCCACAGATACGCAGTATTTT. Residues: CASSLTSGGSTDTQYF.

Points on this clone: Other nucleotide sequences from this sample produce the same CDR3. The CDR3 region has the DNA TGCGCCAGCAGCTTGGCCGGGAGGGGCACCTACGAGCAGTACTTC. Residues: CASSLAGRGTYEQYF. The rearrangement links TRBV5-1 to TRBJ2-7, with TRBD2 matching 8 bases. V was clipped by 0 bases and J by 2 bases; unmatched bases: 4. The CDR3 runs to 15 residues. The V gene's germline CDR1 is SGHRS and CDR2 YFSETQ.

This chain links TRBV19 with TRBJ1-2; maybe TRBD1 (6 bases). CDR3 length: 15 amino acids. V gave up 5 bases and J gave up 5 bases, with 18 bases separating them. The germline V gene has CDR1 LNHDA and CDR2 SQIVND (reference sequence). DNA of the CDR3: TGTGCCAGTAGTGCGACAGGAGGGGGGCTTTATGGCTACACCTTC. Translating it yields CASSATGGGLYGYTF.

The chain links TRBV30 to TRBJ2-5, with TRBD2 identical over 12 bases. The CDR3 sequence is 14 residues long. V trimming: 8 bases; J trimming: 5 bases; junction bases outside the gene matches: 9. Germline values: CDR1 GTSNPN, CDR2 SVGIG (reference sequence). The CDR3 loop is CALAGGPLEETQYF. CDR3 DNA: TGTGCCCTAGCGGGAGGGCCTTTGGAGGAGACCCAGTACTTC.

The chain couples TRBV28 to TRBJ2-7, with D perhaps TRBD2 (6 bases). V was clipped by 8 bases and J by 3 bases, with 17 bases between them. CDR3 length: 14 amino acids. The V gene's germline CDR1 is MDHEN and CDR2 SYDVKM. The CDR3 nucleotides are TGTGCCAGCTTCCTCGGGGGTGGAGACTACGAGCAGTACTTC. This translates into CASFLGGGDYEQYF.